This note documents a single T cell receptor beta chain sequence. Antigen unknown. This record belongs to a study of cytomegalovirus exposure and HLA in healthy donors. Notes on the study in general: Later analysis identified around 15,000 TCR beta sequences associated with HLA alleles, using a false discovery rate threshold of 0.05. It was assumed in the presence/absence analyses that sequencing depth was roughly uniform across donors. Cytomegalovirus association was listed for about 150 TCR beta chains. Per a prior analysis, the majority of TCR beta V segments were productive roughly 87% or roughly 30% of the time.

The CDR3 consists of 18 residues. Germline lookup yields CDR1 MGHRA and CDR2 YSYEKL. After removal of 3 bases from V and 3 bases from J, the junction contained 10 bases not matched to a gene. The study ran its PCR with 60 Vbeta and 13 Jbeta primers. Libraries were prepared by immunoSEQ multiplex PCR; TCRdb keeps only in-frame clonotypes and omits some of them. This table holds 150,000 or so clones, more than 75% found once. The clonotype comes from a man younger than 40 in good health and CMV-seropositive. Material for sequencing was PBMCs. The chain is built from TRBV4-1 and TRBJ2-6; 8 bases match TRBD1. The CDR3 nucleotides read TGCGCCAGCAGCCAGATAGGACAGGGACGCTTTGGGGCCAACGTCCTGACTTTC. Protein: CASSQIGQGRFGANVLTF.